This T cell receptor (beta chain) was sequenced during a study of metastatic and nonmetastatic thyroid tumors (dated by TCRdb to the early 2020s). About the study as a whole: The researchers compared repertoires between peripheral blood samples and tumor or nodule tissue samples from patients with malignant or benign thyroid disease.

No treatment had been received by any patient before thyroid surgery. Patient clinical samples collected from about 2011 to 2018 were retrospectively analysed using T-cell receptor beta sequencing. The germline V gene (reference sequence) yields MNHEY for CDR1 and SMNVEV for CDR2. Relative to germline, V is missing 7 bases and J is missing 5 bases, with 11 bases of the junction outside any gene match. From its cysteine to its phenylalanine, the CDR3 spans 15 amino acids. The retained sequence is limited to the CDR3, 45 bases, with the frame set at the first base. General conclusions and limits of the study: In both blood and tumor samples, TCR beta diversity was reported to be significantly higher in malignant tumors than in benign nodules.

This clone was detected a few times. It lacks a known antigen. The sample holds no much larger clone one base away, and base qualities are not on file. The library came from PCR. Sequencing relied on an Illumina HiSeq 4000. The TCR beta-chain CDR3 region of each patient was profiled by high-throughput sequencing. Regarding the original processing steps: CDR3 differences across clinicopathological groups were used to build a classifier for discriminating distant-metastatic papillary thyroid cancer patients. Repertoire diversity was assessed with the Shannon index, and tumor-blood repertoire similarity with the Morisita-Horn index. The public reads were reanalyzed by TCRdb: fastp trimming at Q25, MiXCR alignment, in-frame beta chains only. TCRdb, rather than the study authors, made the V and J calls. This sample holds some 40,000 clones; roughly 24% were observed only once. The ten largest clonotypes hold 13% to 15% of the sample.

The sequence was obtained from a female donor with papillary thyroid cancer or a benign thyroid nodule (not recorded which). Some clones in this sample may be carry-over from other donors' samples. This receptor chain uses TRBV27 and TRBJ1-3; 7 bases in the junction line up with TRBD1. Sequencing was performed on tumor tissue. The DNA sequence is as follows: TGTGCCAGCATTTCCCTGGGACAGAGCAGAAACACCATATATTTT. Its protein reads: CASISLGQSRNTIYF.